A single count supports the clone carrying this T cell receptor (beta chain). Its antigen is not identified. Generated by immunoSEQ multiplex PCR, the TCRdb table keeps only in-frame clones and is missing some. There are roughly 63,000 clones in the sample; 80% to 90% occur only once, and about 1.2% lies in the top ten. V trimming: 2 bases; J trimming: 9 bases; junction bases outside the gene matches: 7. The V gene's germline CDR1 is GTSNPN and CDR2 SVGIG (reference sequence). This CDR3 has 13 amino acids. The sample is drawn from a study of cytomegalovirus exposure and HLA in healthy donors. Overall study: The 90 to 150 validation repertoires were produced on the same platform as the roughly 670 repertoires of the first cohort. This was reported in a later analysis.

The study, taken as a whole, reports: In the 90 to 150 validation repertoires, under 95% of cluster scores exceeded 0, per a later analysis.

Sequenced material: PBMCs. V usage is TRBV30 and J usage is TRBJ2-1, with TRBD1 identical over 7 bases. This receptor was taken from a young woman in good health and CMV-seronegative. The CDR3 DNA reads as TGTGCCTGGAGTTCGATTACAGGGGCTGAGCAGTTCTTC. It codes for CAWSSITGAEQFF.